This T cell receptor (beta chain) appears in the sequencing data of a study of blood T cell repertoires in COVID-19. CDR1 is LNHDA and CDR2 is SQIVND in the germline V gene (reference sequence). Trimming left V 5 bases short and J 6 bases short, with 9 bases between. The CDR3 covers 12 residues. How the authors handled the data: Estimation of nucleated cell counts was performed using reference gene primer amplification. Here immunoSEQ multiplex PCR was the method, and the copy in TCRdb shows in-frame clones only, minus some. That table furnishes V, J and clone size, whereas the DNA furnished D and trimming. The data hold some 300,000 clones, with over 80% observed a single time.

The chain is built from TRBV19 and TRBJ2-3; D ambiguous. The receptor comes from a woman in her 50s with COVID-19, enrolled during active disease. The sequencing input was peripheral blood. The CDR3 sequence is CASSGPQDTQYF. The CDR3 DNA sequence: TGTGCCAGTAGTGGCCCACAGGATACGCAGTATTTT. Using reference TRBV19 and TRBJ2-3 for the parts outside the CDR3, the full variable domain is DGGITQSPKYLFRKEGQNVTLSCEQNLNHDAMYWYRQDPGQGLRLIYYSQIVNDFQKGDIAEGYSVSREKKESFPLTVTSAQKNPTAFYLCASSGPQDTQYFGPGTRLTVL.